This T cell receptor (beta chain) was recovered during a study of identical twins. In its sample, this clonotype was seen a few times. Its antigen is unknown. V was trimmed by 0 bases and J by 11 bases, leaving 22 bases between them. This CDR3 comprises 16 residues. Germline V gene sequence: CDR1 ENHRY, CDR2 SYGVKD. Regarding the study as a whole: Surplus twin overlap in beta out-of-frame sequences was less pronounced. Fewer insertions marked abundant cord blood beta clonotypes; young adult naive trended weakly, memory not at all. Out-of-frame alpha sequences shared by twins showed excess low generation probability.

One entry per CDR3 protein, called by TCRdb with MiXCR from the 5' RACE reads. Here the sample spans roughly 1.6 million distinct CDR3 sequences, under 35% being singletons. The receptor's source is a newborn girl in good health. This chain connects TRBV10-3 to TRBJ2-5; the D is unclear. Material: cord blood. CDR3 coding DNA: TGTGCCATCAGTGAGTCCATGGGATCGGCCAAAAACACTCAGTACTTC. This encodes CAISESMGSAKNTQYF.